The T cell receptor beta chain described here comes from a study of response to subunit inactivated influenza vaccine. Trimming took off 5 bases at V and 2 bases at J, with 13 bases between the two ends. CDR3 length equals 14 residues. CDR1 is SGHTA and CDR2 is FQGNSA in the germline V gene. MiXCR was run by TCRdb on the RT-PCR reads, yielding one entry per CDR3 protein. The sample gives about 520,000 distinct CDR3 sequences, roughly 11% of which show up once; about 12% is in the top ten. Ten or more counts support this clonotype. Its antigen remains unknown. Study-level results: The authors put forward the suggestion that each seasonal influenza vaccination may bring in only a limited number of new T cells.

This sequence joins TRBV7-2 and TRBJ2-7; D is perhaps TRBD1 or TRBD2 (5 bases each). The specimen comprised PBMCs from blood, sampled roughly 45 days after vaccination. The source of this sequence is a man in his fifties who received an inactivated influenza vaccine. CDR3 protein: CASSTRDGAYEQYF. The CDR3, as DNA: TGTGCCAGCAGCACTAGGGACGGCGCCTACGAGCAGTACTTC.